This T cell receptor (beta chain) comes out of a study of CXCR3-negative and CXCR3-positive naive CD8 T cells. Via 5' RACE with UMI labels, TRB cDNA libraries were prepared. With the 5' RACE reads reprocessed, TCRdb shows one record per CDR3 protein and no DNA. The listing contains about 46,000 distinct CDR3 sequences. Sequenced: naive CXCR3- CD8+ T cells from blood. The subset was: CD45RO-CCR7+CD27+CD95- naive CD8+ T cells lacking CXCR3 (TNR3-). This TCR was recovered from a human donor in good health. Some clones in this sample may be carry-over from other donors' samples.

The CDR3 reads CASSAERSTDTQYF. The gene calls are TRBV9 and TRBJ2-3. The CDR3 loop spans 14 amino acids. Germline lookup yields CDR1 SGDLS and CDR2 YYNGEE. The full variable domain, with the rest looked up from reference TRBV9 and TRBJ2-3, is DSGVTQTPKHLITATGQRVTLRCSPRSGDLSVYWYQQSLDQGLQFLIQYYNGEERAKGNILERFSAQQFPDLHSELNLSSLELGDSALYFCASSAERSTDTQYFGPGTRLTVL.